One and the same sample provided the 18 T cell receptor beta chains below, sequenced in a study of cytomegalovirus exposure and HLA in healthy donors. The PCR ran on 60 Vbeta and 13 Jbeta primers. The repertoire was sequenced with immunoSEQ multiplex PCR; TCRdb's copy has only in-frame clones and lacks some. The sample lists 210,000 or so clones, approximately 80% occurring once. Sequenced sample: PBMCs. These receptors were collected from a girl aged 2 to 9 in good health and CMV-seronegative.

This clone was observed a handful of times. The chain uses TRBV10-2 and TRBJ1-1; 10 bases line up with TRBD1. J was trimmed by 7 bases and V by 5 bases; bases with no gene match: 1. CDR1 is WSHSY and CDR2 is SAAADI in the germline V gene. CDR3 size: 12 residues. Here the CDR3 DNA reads TGCGCCAGCAGTTGGACAGGGGGTGAAGCTTTCTTT. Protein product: CASSWTGGEAFF.

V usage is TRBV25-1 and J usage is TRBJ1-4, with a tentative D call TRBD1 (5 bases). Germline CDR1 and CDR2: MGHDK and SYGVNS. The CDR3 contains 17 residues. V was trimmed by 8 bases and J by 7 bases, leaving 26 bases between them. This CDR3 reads CASGSSSQTVRSEKLFF. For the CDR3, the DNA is TGTGCCAGCGGGTCCTCATCCCAGACAGTTAGAAGTGAAAAACTGTTTTTT.

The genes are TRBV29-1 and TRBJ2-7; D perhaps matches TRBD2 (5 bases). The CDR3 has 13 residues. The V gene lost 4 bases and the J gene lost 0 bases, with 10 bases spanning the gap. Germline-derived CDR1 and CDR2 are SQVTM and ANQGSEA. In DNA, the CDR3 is TGCAGCGTTGCTGAGGGAGTCTCCTACGAGCAGTACTTC. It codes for CSVAEGVSYEQYF.

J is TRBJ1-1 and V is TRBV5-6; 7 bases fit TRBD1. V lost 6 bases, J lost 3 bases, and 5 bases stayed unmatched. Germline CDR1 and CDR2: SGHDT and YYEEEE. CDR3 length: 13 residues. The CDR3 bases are TGTGCCAGCAAGAGGGGGCATGACACTGAAGCTTTCTTT. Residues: CASKRGHDTEAFF.

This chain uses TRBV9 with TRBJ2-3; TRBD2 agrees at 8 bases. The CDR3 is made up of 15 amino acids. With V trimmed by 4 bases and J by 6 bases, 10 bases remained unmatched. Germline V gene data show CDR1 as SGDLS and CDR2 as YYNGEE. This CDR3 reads CASSPGTSWTDTQYF. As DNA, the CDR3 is TGTGCCAGCAGCCCGGGGACTAGTTGGACCGATACGCAGTATTTT.

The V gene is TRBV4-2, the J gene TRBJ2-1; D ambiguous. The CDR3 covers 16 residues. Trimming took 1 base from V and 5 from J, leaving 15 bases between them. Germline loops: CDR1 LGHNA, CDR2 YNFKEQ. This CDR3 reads CASSQVVHGGHNEQFF. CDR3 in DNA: TGTGCCAGCAGCCAAGTGGTACACGGTGGGCACAATGAGCAGTTCTTC.

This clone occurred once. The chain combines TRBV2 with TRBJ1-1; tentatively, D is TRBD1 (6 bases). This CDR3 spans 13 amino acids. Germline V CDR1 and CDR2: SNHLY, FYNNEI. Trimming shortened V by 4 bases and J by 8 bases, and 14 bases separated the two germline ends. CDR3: CASSGNHRVEAFF. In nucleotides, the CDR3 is TGTGCCAGCAGTGGCAACCACAGGGTGGAAGCTTTCTTT.

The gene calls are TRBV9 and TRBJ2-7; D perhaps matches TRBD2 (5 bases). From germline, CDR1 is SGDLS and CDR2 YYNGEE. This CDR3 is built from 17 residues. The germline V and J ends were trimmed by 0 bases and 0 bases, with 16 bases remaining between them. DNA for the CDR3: TGTGCCAGCAGCGTAGAAGGACTGCGGTTGAGCTCCTACGAGCAGTACTTC. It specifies CASSVEGLRLSSYEQYF.

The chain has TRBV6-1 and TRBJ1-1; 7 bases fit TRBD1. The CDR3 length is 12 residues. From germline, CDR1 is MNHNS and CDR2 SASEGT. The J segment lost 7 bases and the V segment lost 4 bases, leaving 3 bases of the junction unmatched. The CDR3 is CASSAHRGEAFF. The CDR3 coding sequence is TGTGCCAGCAGTGCCCACAGGGGTGAAGCTTTCTTT.

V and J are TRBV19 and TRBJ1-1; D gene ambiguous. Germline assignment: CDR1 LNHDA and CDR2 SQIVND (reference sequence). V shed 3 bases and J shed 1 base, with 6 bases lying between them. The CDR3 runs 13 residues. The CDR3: CASSIHGNTEAFF. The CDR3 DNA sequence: TGTGCCAGTAGTATTCACGGGAACACTGAAGCTTTCTTT. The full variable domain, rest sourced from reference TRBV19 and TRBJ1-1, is DGGITQSPKYLFRKEGQNVTLSCEQNLNHDAMYWYRQDPGQGLRLIYYSQIVNDFQKGDIAEGYSVSREKKESFPLTVTSAQKNPTAFYLCASSIHGNTEAFFGQGTRLTVV.

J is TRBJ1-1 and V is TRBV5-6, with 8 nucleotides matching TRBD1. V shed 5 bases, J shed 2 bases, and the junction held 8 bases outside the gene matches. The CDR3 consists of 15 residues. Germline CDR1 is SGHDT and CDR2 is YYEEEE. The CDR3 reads CASRAGTGDNTEAFF. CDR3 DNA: TGTGCCAGCAGAGCCGGGACAGGAGATAACACTGAAGCTTTCTTT.

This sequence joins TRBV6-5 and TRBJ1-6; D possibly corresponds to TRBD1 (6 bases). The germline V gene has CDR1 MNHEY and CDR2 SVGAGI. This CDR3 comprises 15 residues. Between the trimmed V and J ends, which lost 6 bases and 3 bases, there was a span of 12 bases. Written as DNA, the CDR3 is TGTGCCAGCAGACAAAGGGGGAACTATAATTCACCCCTCCACTTT. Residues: CASRQRGNYNSPLHF.

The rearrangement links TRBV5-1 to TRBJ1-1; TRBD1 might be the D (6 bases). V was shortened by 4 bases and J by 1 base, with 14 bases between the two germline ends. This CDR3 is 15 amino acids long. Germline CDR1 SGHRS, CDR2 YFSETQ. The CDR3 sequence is CASSKGDQSNTEAFF. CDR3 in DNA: TGCGCCAGCAGCAAGGGGGACCAATCGAACACTGAAGCTTTCTTT.

The CDR3 spells CASSLTGVMNTEAFF. The CDR3 DNA is TGCGCCAGCAGCTTGACAGGTGTCATGAACACTGAAGCTTTCTTT. The rearrangement joins TRBV5-1 to TRBJ1-1, with TRBD1 as a possible D gene (5 bases). CDR1 SGHRS and CDR2 YFSETQ come from the germline V gene. There are 15 residues in the CDR3. V was trimmed by 1 base and J by 0 bases, leaving 10 bases between them.

CDR3 DNA: TGTGCCAGCAGGGATGACGGGACAGTTGTTGGGACAGATACGCAGTATTTT. As protein: CASRDDGTVVGTDTQYF. This rearrangement joins TRBV27 to TRBJ2-3, with 7 positions matching TRBD1. Germline CDR1 is MNHEY and CDR2 is SMNVEV (reference sequence). Trimming removed 6 bases from V and 3 bases from J; junction bases left unmatched: 15. The CDR3 totals 17 residues.

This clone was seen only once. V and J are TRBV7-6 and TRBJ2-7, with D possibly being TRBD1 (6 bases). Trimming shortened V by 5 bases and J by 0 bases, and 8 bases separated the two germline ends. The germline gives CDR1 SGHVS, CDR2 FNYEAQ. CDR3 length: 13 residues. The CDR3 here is CASSRQVSYEQYF. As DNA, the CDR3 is TGTGCCAGCAGCCGACAGGTCTCCTACGAGCAGTACTTC.

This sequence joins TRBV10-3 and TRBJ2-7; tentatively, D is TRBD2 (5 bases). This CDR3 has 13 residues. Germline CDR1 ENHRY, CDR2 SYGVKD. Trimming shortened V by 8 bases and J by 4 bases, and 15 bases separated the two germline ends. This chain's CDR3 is CAIAETQRYEQYF. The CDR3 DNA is TGTGCCATCGCGGAAACCCAGCGGTACGAGCAGTACTTC.

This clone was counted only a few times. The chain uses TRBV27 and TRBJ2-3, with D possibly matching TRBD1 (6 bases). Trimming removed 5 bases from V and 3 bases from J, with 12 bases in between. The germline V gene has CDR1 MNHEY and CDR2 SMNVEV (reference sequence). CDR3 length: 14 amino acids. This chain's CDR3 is CASSAWGRTDTQYF. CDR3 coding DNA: TGTGCCAGCAGTGCGTGGGGGCGGACAGATACGCAGTATTTT.